The 7 T cell receptor beta chains listed next were all sequenced from one sample in a study of Graves' ophthalmopathy and Graves' hyperthyroidism. Researchers took RNA transcripts and amplified TCR beta CDR3 regions from them. HTBI primers were employed in first-round RT-PCR, then a second-round multiplex PCR followed. Via MiXCR, TCRdb re-called the multiplex PCR reads, giving one row per CDR3 protein. This repertoire shows approximately 37,000 distinct CDR3 sequences, 45% to 60% found once; its top ten account for more than 15%. The specimen was peripheral blood. These receptor sequences come from an adult man with Graves' ophthalmopathy.

A note on this clonotype: This CDR3 fails to terminate in the conserved phenylalanine or tryptophan, so it likely reflects a read error. The CDR3 DNA follows: TGTGCCAGTAGGAAGGAACTGGGCAGTCAGCCCCAGCATTCT. Translating gives CASRKELGSQPQHS. The V and J genes are TRBV19 and TRBJ1-5; no definite D call. CDR1 LNHDA and CDR2 SQIVND come from the germline V gene (reference sequence). Trimming left V 6 bases short and J 6 bases short, with 15 bases between. The CDR3 spans 14 residues.

V usage is TRBV2 and J usage is TRBJ2-7; D gene unclear. The germline V gene encodes CDR1 SNHLY and CDR2 FYNNEI. This CDR3 contains 11 residues. The ends were cut back, 7 bases at V and 1 base at J, with 5 bases in the middle. CDR3 in amino acids: CASTTSYEQYF. In DNA form, the CDR3 reads TGTGCCAGCACTACTTCCTACGAGCAGTACTTC.

Note on this clonotype: A read error may explain this, as a much larger clone is one base away. V and J are TRBV10-1 and TRBJ2-1; the D gene is possibly TRBD2 (7 bases). The CDR3 runs to 15 residues. Germline loops: CDR1 WNHNN, CDR2 SYGVQD (reference sequence). The CDR3 region has the DNA TGTGCCAGCAGTGAAGGGAGGGGGAGCTGCAATGAGCAGTTCTTC. Amino acids: CASSEGRGSCNEQFF.

The rearrangement uses TRBV7-2 and TRBJ1-1, with TRBD1 as a possible D gene (6 bases). CDR3 size: 15 residues. Germline V gene data show CDR1 as SGHTA and CDR2 as FQGNSA. V lost 2 bases, J lost 0 bases, and 10 bases lay in between. The CDR3 here is CASSLNAGVNTEAFF. In DNA form, the CDR3 reads TGTGCCAGCAGCTTAAACGCAGGGGTGAACACTGAAGCTTTCTTT.

This rearrangement joins TRBV15 to TRBJ2-5, with 10 nucleotides matching TRBD2. This CDR3 is 14 amino acids long. Trimming cost V 5 bases and J 7 bases; bases outside gene matches: 7. CDR1 LNHNV and CDR2 YYDKDF come from the germline V gene (reference sequence). The CDR3 DNA follows: TGTGCCACCAGCGCACTAGCGGGATATGGGACCCAGTACTTC. Translation: CATSALAGYGTQYF. Together with reference TRBV15 and TRBJ2-5, the CDR3 gives the full variable domain: DAMVIQNPRYQVTQFGKPVTLSCSQTLNHNVMYWYQQKSSQAPKLLFHYYDKDFNNEADTPDNFQSRRPNTSFCFLDIRSPGLGDTAMYLCATSALAGYGTQYFGPGTRLLVL.

The chain carries TRBV6-5 and TRBJ2-7, with 11 bases that match TRBD2. Germline-derived CDR1 and CDR2 are MNHEY and SVGAGI. This CDR3 spans 12 amino acids. Trimming took 6 bases from V and 12 from J; bases not matched to a gene: 7. As DNA, the CDR3 is TGTGCCAGCAGGGGTCTAGCGGGAGGTCGGTACTTC. Amino acids: CASRGLAGGRYF.

This chain uses TRBV19 with TRBJ2-3; D possibly corresponds to TRBD1 (6 bases). This CDR3 region has 15 residues. The V gene's germline CDR1 is LNHDA and CDR2 SQIVND (reference sequence). The germline V and J ends were trimmed by 7 bases and 4 bases, with 18 bases remaining between them. The CDR3 region is CASKRQAPGADTQYF. CDR3 DNA sequence: TGTGCCAGTAAAAGACAGGCCCCCGGGGCAGATACGCAGTATTTT. Full variable domain (outside the CDR3, taken from reference TRBV19 and TRBJ2-3): DGGITQSPKYLFRKEGQNVTLSCEQNLNHDAMYWYRQDPGQGLRLIYYSQIVNDFQKGDIAEGYSVSREKKESFPLTVTSAQKNPTAFYLCASKRQAPGADTQYFGPGTRLTVL.